This T cell receptor (beta chain) was recovered during a study of identical twins. Each CDR3 protein gets one entry after TCRdb re-called the 5' RACE reads with MiXCR. The sample holds around 690,000 distinct CDR3 sequences, 21% seen once. Germline V CDR1 and CDR2: SGHNT, YYREEE (reference sequence). The CDR3 consists of 16 residues. V lost 4 bases to trimming and J lost 3 bases; unmatched junction nucleotides: 9. The same sample was also studied in work on T cells expressing NK-cell markers. Per that paper: Seven HCMV-seropositive donors and one seronegative donor made up the eight sequenced donors.

This sequence joins TRBV5-4 and TRBJ2-1; TRBD2 aligns across 8 bases. This sequence was found in a woman younger than 35 in good health. Sequences were obtained from PBMCs. CDR3 residues: CASSRLAGNSYNEQFF. The DNA for the CDR3 is TGTGCCAGCAGCCGGTTAGCGGGGAACAGCTACAATGAGCAGTTCTTC.